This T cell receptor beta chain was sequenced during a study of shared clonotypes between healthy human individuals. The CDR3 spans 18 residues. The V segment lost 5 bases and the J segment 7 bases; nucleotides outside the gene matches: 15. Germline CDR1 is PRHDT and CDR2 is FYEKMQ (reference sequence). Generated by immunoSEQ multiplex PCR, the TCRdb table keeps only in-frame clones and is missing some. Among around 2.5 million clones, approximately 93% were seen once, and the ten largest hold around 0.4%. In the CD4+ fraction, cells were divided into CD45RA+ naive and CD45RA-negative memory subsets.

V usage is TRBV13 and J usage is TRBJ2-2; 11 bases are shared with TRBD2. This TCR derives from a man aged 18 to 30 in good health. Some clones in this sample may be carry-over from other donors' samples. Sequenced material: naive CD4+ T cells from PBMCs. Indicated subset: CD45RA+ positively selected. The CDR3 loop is CASSRRTSGSPNFGELFF. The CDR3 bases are TGTGCCAGCAGCCGTAGAACTAGCGGGAGCCCCAACTTCGGGGAGCTGTTTTTT.